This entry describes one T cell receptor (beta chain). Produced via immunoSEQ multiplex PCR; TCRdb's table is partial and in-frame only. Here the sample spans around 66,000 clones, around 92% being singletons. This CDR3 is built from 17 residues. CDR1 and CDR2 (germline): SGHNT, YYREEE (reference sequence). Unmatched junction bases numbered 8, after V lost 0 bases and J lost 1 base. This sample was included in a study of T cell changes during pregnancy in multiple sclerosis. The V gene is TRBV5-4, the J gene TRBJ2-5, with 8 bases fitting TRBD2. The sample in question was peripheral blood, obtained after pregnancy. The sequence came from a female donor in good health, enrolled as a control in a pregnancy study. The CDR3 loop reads CASSLAEAGGPQETQYF. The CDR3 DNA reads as TGTGCCAGCAGCTTGGCGGAGGCGGGGGGCCCCCAAGAGACCCAGTACTTC.